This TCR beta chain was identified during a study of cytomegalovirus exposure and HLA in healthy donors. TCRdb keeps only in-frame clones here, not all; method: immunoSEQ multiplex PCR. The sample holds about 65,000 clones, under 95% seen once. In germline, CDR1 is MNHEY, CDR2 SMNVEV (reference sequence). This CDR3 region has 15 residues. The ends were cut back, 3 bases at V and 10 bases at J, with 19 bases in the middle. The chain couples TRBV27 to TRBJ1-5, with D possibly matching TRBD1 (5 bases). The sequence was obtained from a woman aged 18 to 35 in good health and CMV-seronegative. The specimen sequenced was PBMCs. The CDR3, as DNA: TGTGCCAGCAGTTTCCCTGACAGCGTCCCGCGTCCCCAGCATTTT. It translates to CASSFPDSVPRPQHF.